Each of the 8 T cell receptor beta chains below was sequenced from the same sample in a study of kidney transplant recipient with SARS-CoV-2 infection listed by TCRdb under 2021. The data were produced on an Illumina MiSeq. The raw public data were reprocessed by TCRdb itself: fastp quality trimming at Q25, MiXCR clonotype calling, in-frame beta chains only. Rows merge per CDR3 protein into single entries with the most common DNA and genes. This sample lists fewer than 250,000 distinct CDR3 sequences; 29% were detected once. The ten largest clones represent about 7% of the sample. According to the study, the label for this sample's time point signals: pre-pandemic baseline sample and day 111 after first positive SARS-CoV-2 test. Sequences were derived from a blood sample, sampled at baseline and between days 110 and 120 from a kidney transplant recipient. These receptors all stem from a young adult male patient who had COVID-19 and was a kidney transplant recipient. Some T cells may originate with the graft donor following a transplant.

Remarks on this clonotype: This sequence may be a read error, since a much larger clone differs from it by one base. V usage is TRBV2 and J usage is TRBJ1-4; weak D call: TRBD1 (6 bases). Between the trimmed V and J ends, which lost 5 bases and 7 bases, there was a span of 11 bases. The V gene's germline CDR1 is SNHLY and CDR2 FYNNEI. The CDR3 extends over 13 amino acids. This CDR3 reads CASSRGLGEKLFF. The CDR3 DNA sequence: TGTGCCAGCAGTCGGGGGCTGGGTGAAAAACTGTTTTTT.

The chain carries TRBV7-2 and TRBJ2-3, with TRBD2 matching over 8 bases. J gave up 2 bases and V 6 bases, and 10 bases lay outside the gene matches. Per germline, CDR1 SGHTA and CDR2 FQGNSA. This CDR3 spans 16 amino acids. CDR3 region: CTSRSGRAGDTDTQYF. The CDR3 nucleotides are TGTACCAGCAGATCAGGGCGAGCGGGGGACACAGATACGCAGTATTTT.

This clonotype was counted many times. V gene TRBV12-3 or TRBV12-4 combines with J gene TRBJ1-2; no definite D call. CDR3 length: 13 residues. Between the trimmed V and J ends, which lost 3 bases and 5 bases, there was a span of 10 bases. The CDR3: CASSFDRQYGYTF. As DNA, the CDR3 is TGTGCCAGCAGTTTTGATCGGCAATATGGCTACACCTTC.

As regards this clonotype: This could be a read error, since a much larger clone is one nucleotide away. The rearrangement links TRBV11-2 to TRBJ1-2; no clear D gene. Trimming took 4 bases from V and 4 from J, leaving 22 bases between them. Germline assignment: CDR1 SGHAT and CDR2 FQNNGV. The CDR3 has 17 amino acids. As DNA, the CDR3 is TGTGCCAGCAGCTGCGATAGAACAATCAGAAGGACCTATGGCTACACCTTC. Encoded protein: CASSCDRTIRRTYGYTF.

As concerns this clonotype: A much larger clone differs by one base, so this may be a read error. The gene calls are TRBV5-4 and TRBJ2-7; 14 bases fit TRBD2. Germline CDR1 and CDR2: SGHNT and YYREEE (reference sequence). The CDR3 length is 16 residues. The CDR3 sequence: CASSLGLAGAPFEQCF. In nucleotides, the CDR3 is TGTGCCAGCAGCCTGGGACTAGCGGGAGCCCCATTCGAGCAGTGCTTC.

This clonotype appeared many times. V and J are TRBV7-6 and TRBJ1-2; unclear D gene. The germline V gene encodes CDR1 SGHVS and CDR2 FNYEAQ. V was cut by 4 bases and J by 4 bases, with 22 bases left in between. There are 17 residues in the CDR3. The CDR3 DNA reads as TGTGCCAGCAGCTATGGCTGTGAATCTCGAAAGACCTATGGCTACACCTTC. This gives the protein CASSYGCESRKTYGYTF.

Concerning this clonotype itself: A much larger clonotype is one base distant, so this may be a read error. The chain recombines TRBV27 with TRBJ1-2; D is undetermined. This CDR3 spans 13 amino acids. CDR1 MNHEY and CDR2 SMNVEV come from the germline V gene (reference sequence). CDR3 amino acids: CASSLSRQYGYAF. CDR3 in DNA: TGTGCCAGCAGTTTATCTCGGCAGTATGGCTACGCCTTC.

This clonotype was seen ten or more times. The chain links TRBV21-1 to TRBJ2-3. TRBV21-1 is described as a pseudogene. The CDR3 is 17 amino acids. The CDR3 bases are TGTGCCAGCAGAACTTGGTTAGCTACAGTCATGCAAGATACGCAGTATTTT. As protein: CASRTWLATVMQDTQYF.